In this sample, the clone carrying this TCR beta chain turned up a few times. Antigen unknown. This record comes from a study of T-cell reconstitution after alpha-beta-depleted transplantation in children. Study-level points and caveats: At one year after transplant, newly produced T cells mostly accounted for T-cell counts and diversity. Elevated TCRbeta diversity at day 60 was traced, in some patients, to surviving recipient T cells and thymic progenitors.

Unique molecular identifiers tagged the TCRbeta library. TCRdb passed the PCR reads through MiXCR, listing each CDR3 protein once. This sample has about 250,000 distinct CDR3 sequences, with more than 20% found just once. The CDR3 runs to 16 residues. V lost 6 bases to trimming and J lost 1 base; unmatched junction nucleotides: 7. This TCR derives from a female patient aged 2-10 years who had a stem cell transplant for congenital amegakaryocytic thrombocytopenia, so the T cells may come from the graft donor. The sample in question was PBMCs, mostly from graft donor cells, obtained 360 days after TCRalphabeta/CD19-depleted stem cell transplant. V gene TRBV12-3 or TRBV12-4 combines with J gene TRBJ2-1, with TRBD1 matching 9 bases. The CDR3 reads CASSQQGAYSYNEQFF. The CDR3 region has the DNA TGTGCCAGCAGCCAACAGGGGGCTTATTCCTACAATGAGCAGTTCTTC.